This T cell receptor beta chain was profiled in a study of post-analysis software for immune sequencing data. For the study at large: Secondary progressive, relapsing-remitting and progressive-relapsing multiple sclerosis were among the included disease courses. Overall study findings and caveats: Diversity measured as normalized Chao1 was significantly lower in multiple sclerosis patients than in controls. Controls had lower frequencies than patients of a handful of TRBV segments, which included TRBV5-6, TRBV5-1 and TRBV20-1.

This clonotype has a count of ten or more. Antigen specificity is unknown. Unique molecular identifiers tagged the TCR beta cDNA libraries. Each CDR3 protein is one row after TCRdb ran MiXCR on the PCR reads. The table has 800,000 to 950,000 distinct CDR3 sequences, roughly 50% seen once. This CDR3 has 17 residues. The V and J ends lost 0 bases and 0 bases, in that order; junction bases with no gene match: 9. From germline, CDR1 is SGHRS and CDR2 YFSETQ. The sample comprised blood. The chain links TRBV5-1 to TRBJ2-7; 7 nucleotides line up with TRBD1. This TCR derives from a girl aged 10 to 17 with multiple sclerosis. The CDR3 reads CASSLVPQGEPSYEQYF. CDR3 coding DNA: TGCGCCAGCAGCTTGGTCCCCCAGGGGGAGCCCTCCTACGAGCAGTACTTC.